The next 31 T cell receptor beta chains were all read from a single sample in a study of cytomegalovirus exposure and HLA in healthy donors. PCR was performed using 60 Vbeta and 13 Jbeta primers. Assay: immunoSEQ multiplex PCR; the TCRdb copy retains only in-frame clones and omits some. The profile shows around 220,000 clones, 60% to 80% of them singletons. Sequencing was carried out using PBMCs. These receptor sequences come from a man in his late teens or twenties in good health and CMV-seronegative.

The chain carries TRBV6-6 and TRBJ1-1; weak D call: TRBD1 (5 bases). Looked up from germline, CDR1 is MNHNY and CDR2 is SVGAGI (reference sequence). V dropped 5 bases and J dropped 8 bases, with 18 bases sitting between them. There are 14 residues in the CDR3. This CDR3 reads CASSALPDSLEAFF. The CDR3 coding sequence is TGTGCCAGCAGTGCCCTACCCGACAGCCTCGAAGCTTTCTTT.

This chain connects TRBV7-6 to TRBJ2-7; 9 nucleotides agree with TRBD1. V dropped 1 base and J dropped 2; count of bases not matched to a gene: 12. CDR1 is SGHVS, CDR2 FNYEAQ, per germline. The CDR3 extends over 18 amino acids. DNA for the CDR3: TGTGCCAGCAGCTTAGAATGGAGTCTGGACAGGGGAGCCTACGAGCAGTACTTC. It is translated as CASSLEWSLDRGAYEQYF.

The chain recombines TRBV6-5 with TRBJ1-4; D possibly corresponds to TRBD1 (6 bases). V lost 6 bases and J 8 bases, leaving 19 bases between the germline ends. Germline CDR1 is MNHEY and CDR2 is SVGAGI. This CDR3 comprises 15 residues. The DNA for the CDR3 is TGTGCCAGCAGCCCGAGGACAGCGAAGGGCGAAAAACTGTTTTTT. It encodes CASSPRTAKGEKLFF.

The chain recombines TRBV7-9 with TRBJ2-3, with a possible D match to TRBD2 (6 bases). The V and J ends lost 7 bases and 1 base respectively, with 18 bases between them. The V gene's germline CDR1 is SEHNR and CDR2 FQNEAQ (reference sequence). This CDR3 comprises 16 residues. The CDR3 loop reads CASTPPGLQGTDTQYF. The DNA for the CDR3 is TGTGCCAGCACCCCTCCGGGACTCCAGGGCACAGATACGCAGTATTTT.

CDR3 protein: CASSLGRGYTEAFF. CDR3 DNA sequence: TGTGCCAGCAGTTTGGGCAGGGGTTACACTGAAGCTTTCTTT. The V gene is TRBV27, the J gene TRBJ1-1, with D tentatively TRBD1 (6 bases). Germline CDR1 reads MNHEY; CDR2 reads SMNVEV (reference sequence). This CDR3 spans 14 amino acids. Between the trimmed V and J ends, which lost 3 bases and 3 bases, there was a span of 11 bases.

The CDR3 loop is CASSAGQKETNEKLFF. The CDR3 DNA reads as TGTGCCAGCAGTGCGGGACAGAAAGAAACTAATGAAAAACTGTTTTTT. The chain employs TRBV25-1 and TRBJ1-4; 7 bases agree with TRBD1. The CDR3 covers 16 residues. V gave up 4 bases and J gave up 1 base; unmatched junction bases: 6. Germline V lookup: CDR1 MGHDK, CDR2 SYGVNS.

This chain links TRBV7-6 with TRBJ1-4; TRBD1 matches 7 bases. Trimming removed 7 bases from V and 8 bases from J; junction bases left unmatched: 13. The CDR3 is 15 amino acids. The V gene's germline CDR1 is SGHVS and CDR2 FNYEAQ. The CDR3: CASIPSGTATEKLFF. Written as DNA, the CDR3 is TGTGCCAGCATACCGTCCGGGACAGCTACCGAAAAACTGTTTTTT. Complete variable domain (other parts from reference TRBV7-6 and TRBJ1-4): GAGVSQSPRYKVTKRGQDVALRCDPISGHVSLYWYRQALGQGPEFLTYFNYEAQQDKSGLPNDRFSAERPEGSISTLTIQRTEQRDSAMYRCASIPSGTATEKLFFGSGTQLSVL.

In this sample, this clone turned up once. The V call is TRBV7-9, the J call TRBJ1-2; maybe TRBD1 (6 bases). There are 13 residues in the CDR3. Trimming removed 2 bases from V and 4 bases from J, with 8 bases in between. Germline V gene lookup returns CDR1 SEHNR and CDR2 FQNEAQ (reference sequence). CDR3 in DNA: TGTGCCAGCAGCTTACAGGGGCTCTATGGCTACACCTTC. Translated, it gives CASSLQGLYGYTF.

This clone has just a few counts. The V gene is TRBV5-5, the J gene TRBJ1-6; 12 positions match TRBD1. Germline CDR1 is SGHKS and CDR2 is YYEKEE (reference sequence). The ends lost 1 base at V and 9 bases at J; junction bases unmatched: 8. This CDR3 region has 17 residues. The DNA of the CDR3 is TGTGCCAGCAGCTTGTTGGGACAGGGGGCAAAAAGTTCACCCCTCCACTTT. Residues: CASSLLGQGAKSSPLHF.

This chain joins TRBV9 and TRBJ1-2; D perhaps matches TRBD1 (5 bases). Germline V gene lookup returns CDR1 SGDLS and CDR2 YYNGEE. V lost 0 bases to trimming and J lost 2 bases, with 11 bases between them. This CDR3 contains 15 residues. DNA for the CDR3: TGTGCCAGCAGCGTAGAGGGGTACATCAACTATGGCTACACCTTC. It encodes CASSVEGYINYGYTF. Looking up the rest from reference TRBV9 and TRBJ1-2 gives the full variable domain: DSGVTQTPKHLITATGQRVTLRCSPRSGDLSVYWYQQSLDQGLQFLIQYYNGEERAKGNILERFSAQQFPDLHSELNLSSLELGDSALYFCASSVEGYINYGYTFGSGTRLTVV.

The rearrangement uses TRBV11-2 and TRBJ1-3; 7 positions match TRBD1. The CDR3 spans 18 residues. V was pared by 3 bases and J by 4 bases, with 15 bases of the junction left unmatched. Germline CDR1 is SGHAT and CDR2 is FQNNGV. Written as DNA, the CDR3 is TGTGCCAGCAGCTTCTATGGTGCCTATGCGGGACAGGGAAACACCATATATTTT. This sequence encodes CASSFYGAYAGQGNTIYF.

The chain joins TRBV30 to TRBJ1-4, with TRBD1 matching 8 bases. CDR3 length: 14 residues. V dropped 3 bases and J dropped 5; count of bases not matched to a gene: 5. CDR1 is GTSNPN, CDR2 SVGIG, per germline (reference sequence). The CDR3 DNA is TGTGCCTGGAGGACAGGGGCTCTAAATGAAAAACTGTTTTTT. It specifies CAWRTGALNEKLFF.

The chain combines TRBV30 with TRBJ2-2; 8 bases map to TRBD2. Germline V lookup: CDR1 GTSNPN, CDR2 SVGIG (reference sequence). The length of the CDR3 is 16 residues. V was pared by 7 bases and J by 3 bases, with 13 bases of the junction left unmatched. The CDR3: CASWSGRGGHTGELFF. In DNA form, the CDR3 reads TGTGCCTCATGGAGTGGGCGCGGGGGGCACACCGGGGAGCTGTTTTTT.

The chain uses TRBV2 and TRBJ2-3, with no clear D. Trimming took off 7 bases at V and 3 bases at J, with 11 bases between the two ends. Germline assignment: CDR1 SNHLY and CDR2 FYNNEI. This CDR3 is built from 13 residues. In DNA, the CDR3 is TGTGCCAGCATGAGAATTCGGACAGATACGCAGTATTTT. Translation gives CASMRIRTDTQYF.

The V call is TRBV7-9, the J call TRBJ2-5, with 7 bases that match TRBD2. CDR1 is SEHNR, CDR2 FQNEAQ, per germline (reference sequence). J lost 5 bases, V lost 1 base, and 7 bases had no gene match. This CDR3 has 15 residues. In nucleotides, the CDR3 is TGTGCCAGCAGCTTAGAGTTAGCCGGGAGGGAGACCCAGTACTTC. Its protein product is CASSLELAGRETQYF.

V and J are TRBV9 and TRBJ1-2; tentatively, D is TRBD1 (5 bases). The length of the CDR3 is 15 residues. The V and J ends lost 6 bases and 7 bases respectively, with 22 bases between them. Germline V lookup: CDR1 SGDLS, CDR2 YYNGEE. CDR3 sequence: CASTLFELGEGGYTF. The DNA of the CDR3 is TGTGCCAGCACACTCTTTGAGTTAGGGGAGGGTGGCTACACCTTC. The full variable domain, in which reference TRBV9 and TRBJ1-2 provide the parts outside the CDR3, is DSGVTQTPKHLITATGQRVTLRCSPRSGDLSVYWYQQSLDQGLQFLIQYYNGEERAKGNILERFSAQQFPDLHSELNLSSLELGDSALYFCASTLFELGEGGYTFGSGTRLTVV.

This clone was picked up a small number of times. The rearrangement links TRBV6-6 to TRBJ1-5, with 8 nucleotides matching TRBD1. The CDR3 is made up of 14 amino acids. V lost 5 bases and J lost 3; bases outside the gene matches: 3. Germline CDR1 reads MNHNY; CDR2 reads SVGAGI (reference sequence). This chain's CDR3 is CASSLGQANQPQHF. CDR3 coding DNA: TGTGCCAGCAGTCTGGGACAGGCCAATCAGCCCCAGCATTTT.

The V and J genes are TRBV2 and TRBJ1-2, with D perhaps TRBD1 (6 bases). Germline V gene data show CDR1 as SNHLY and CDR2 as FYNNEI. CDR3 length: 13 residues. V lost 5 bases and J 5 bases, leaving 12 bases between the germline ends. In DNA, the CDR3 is TGTGCCAGCAGTCGGGACAACCCATATGGCTACACCTTC. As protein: CASSRDNPYGYTF.

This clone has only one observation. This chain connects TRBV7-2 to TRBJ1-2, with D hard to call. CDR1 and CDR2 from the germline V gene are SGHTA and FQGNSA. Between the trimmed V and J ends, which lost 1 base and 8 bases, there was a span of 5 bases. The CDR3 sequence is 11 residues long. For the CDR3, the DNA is TGTGCCAGCAGCTTAGGCAGGGGCTACACCTTC. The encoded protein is CASSLGRGYTF.

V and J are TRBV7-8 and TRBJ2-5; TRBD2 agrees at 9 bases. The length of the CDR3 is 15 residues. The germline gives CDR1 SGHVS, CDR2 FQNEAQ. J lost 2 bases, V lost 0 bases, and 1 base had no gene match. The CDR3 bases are TGTGCCAGCAGCTTAGCGCTAGCGGGACAAGAGACCCAGTACTTC. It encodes CASSLALAGQETQYF.

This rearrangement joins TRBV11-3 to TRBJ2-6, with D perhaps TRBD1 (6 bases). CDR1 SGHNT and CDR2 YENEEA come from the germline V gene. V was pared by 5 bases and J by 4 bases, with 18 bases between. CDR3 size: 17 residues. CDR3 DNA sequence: TGTGCCAGCAGCCGGGACAACCATAGGGCAGGGGCCAACGTCCTGACTTTC. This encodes CASSRDNHRAGANVLTF. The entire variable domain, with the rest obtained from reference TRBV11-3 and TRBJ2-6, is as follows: EAGVVQSPRYKIIEKKQPVAFWCNPISGHNTLYWYLQNLGQGPELLIRYENEEAVDDSQLPKDRFSAERLKGVDSTLKIQPAELGDSAVYLCASSRDNHRAGANVLTFGAGSRLTVL.

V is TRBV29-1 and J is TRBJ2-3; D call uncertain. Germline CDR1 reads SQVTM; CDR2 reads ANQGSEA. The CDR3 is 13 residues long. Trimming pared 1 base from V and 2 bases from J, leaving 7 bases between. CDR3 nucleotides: TGCAGCGTTGAAGGACTTTACACAGATACGCAGTATTTT. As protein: CSVEGLYTDTQYF.

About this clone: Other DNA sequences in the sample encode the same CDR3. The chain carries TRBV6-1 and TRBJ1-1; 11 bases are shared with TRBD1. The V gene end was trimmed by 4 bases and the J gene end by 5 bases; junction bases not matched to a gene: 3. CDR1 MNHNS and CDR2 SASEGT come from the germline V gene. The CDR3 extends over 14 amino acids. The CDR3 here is CASSAGTGGTEAFF. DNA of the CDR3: TGTGCCAGCAGTGCCGGGACAGGGGGTACTGAAGCTTTCTTT.

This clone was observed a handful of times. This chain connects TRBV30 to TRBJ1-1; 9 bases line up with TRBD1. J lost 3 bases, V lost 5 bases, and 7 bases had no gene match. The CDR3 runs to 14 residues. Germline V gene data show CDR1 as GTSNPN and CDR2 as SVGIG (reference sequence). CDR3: CAWGQGSGYTEAFF. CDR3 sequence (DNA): TGTGCCTGGGGACAGGGGTCTGGATACACTGAAGCTTTCTTT.

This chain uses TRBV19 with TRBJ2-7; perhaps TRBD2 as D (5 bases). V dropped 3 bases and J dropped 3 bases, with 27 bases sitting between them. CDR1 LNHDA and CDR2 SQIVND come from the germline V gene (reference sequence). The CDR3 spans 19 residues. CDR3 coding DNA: TGTGCCAGTAGTATCGACGGCCGGGGTTCCACTAGGCAGAGCTACGAGCAGTACTTC. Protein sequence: CASSIDGRGSTRQSYEQYF.

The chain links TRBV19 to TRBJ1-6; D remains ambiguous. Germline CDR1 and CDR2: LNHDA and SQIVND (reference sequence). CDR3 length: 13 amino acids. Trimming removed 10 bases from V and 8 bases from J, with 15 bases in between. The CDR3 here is CATSSREYSPLHF. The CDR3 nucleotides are TGTGCCACAAGTAGCCGGGAATATTCACCCCTCCACTTT.

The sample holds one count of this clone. The CDR3 loop reads CASSQLTGPGGNEKLFF. The CDR3, as DNA: TGCGCCAGCAGCCAACTAACAGGACCCGGGGGGAATGAAAAACTGTTTTTT. The gene calls are TRBV4-3 and TRBJ1-4; possible D gene TRBD1, 5 bases. The CDR3 sequence is 17 residues long. CDR1 and CDR2 (germline): LGHNA, YSLEER. V gave up 2 bases and J gave up 5 bases, with 18 bases separating them.

The CDR3 loop is CASSLEVNYGYTF. DNA of the CDR3: TGTGCCAGCAGCTTGGAGGTTAACTATGGCTACACCTTC. The gene calls are TRBV7-3 and TRBJ1-2; D call uncertain. Trimming left V 3 bases short and J 1 base short, with 6 bases between. Per germline, CDR1 SGHTA and CDR2 FQGTGA. The CDR3 extends over 13 amino acids.

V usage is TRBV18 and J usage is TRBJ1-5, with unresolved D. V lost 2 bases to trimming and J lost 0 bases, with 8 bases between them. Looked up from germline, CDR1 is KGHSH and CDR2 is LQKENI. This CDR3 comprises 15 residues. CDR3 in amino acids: CASSPAADSNQPQHF. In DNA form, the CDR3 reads TGTGCCAGCTCACCAGCGGCGGATAGCAATCAGCCCCAGCATTTT.

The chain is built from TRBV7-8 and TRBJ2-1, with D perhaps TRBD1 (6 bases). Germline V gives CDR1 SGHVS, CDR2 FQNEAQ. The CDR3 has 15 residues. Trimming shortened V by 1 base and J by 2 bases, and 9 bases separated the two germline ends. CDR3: CASSLEAGAYNEQFF. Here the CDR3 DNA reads TGTGCCAGCAGCTTAGAAGCAGGGGCCTACAATGAGCAGTTCTTC.

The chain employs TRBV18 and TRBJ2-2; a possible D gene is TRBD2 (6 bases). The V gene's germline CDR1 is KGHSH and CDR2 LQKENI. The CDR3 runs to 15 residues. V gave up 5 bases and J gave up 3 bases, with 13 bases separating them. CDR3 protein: CASSIGTEYTGELFF. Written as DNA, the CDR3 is TGTGCCAGCTCAATAGGGACTGAGTACACCGGGGAGCTGTTTTTT.